Following are 15 T cell receptor beta chains from one sample sequenced in a study of blood T cell repertoires in COVID-19. Clones were sequenced by immunoSEQ multiplex PCR, and TCRdb holds only the in-frame ones, with some missing. The table has about 360,000 clones, more than 75% seen once. The source material was peripheral blood. Receptors originate from a human donor in a cohort sampled during active COVID-19.

This clone showed up just once. The chain is built from TRBV30 and TRBJ2-2; a weak D match, TRBD2 (6 bases). The CDR3 is 15 residues long. From germline, CDR1 is GTSNPN and CDR2 SVGIG (reference sequence). V lost 2 bases to trimming and J lost 5 bases, with 15 bases between them. CDR3 DNA sequence: TGTGCCTGGAGTTGGGCGGGGACCGAGACCGGGGAGCTGTTTTTT. Its translation is CAWSWAGTETGELFF.

The chain combines TRBV6-5 with TRBJ1-3; 10 nucleotides match TRBD1. After removal of 5 bases from V and 3 bases from J, the junction contained 4 bases not matched to a gene. This CDR3 region has 15 residues. Germline V gene lookup returns CDR1 MNHEY and CDR2 SVGAGI. The DNA for the CDR3 is TGTGCCAGCAGTAGCCGGACAGGGGGTGGAAACACCATATATTTT. Translated, it gives CASSSRTGGGNTIYF.

The CDR3 sequence is CASSLGGTSAYEQYF. The CDR3 DNA reads TGTGCCAGCAGCTTGGGGGGGACTAGCGCCTACGAGCAGTACTTC. The chain links TRBV7-2 to TRBJ2-7; 10 bases match TRBD2. This CDR3 is built from 15 residues. V trimming: 3 bases; J trimming: 2 bases; junction bases outside the gene matches: 4. CDR1 and CDR2 (germline): SGHTA, FQGNSA.

This chain uses TRBV7-9 with TRBJ2-3, with no clear D. Germline V gene sequence: CDR1 SEHNR, CDR2 FQNEAQ (reference sequence). The CDR3 extends over 15 amino acids. The V end lost 0 bases, the J end lost 1 base, and 8 bases lay between the germline ends. Here the CDR3 reads CASSLALPGTDTQYF. The CDR3 DNA follows: TGTGCCAGCAGCTTAGCGCTGCCGGGCACAGATACGCAGTATTTT.

The CDR3 region is CASSVEAAGYNEQFF. CDR3 in DNA: TGTGCCAGCAGCGTAGAAGCGGCTGGATACAATGAGCAGTTCTTC. The rearrangement uses TRBV9 and TRBJ2-1, with TRBD2 as a possible D gene (5 bases). Germline loops: CDR1 SGDLS, CDR2 YYNGEE. The CDR3 is 15 amino acids. The V gene lost 0 bases and the J gene lost 4 bases, with 11 bases spanning the gap.

About this clone: One end of the junction does not line up with germline, which may come from a read error. The chain joins TRBV7-7 to TRBJ2-3; TRBD2 aligns across 11 bases. Germline lookup yields CDR1 SSHAT and CDR2 FNYEAQ (reference sequence). The CDR3 has 16 amino acids. The CDR3 protein is CASSPIAGGGTDTQYF. The CDR3 nucleotides read TGTGCTAGCAGCCCCATAGCGGGGGGGGGCACAGATACGCAGTATTTT.

The J gene is TRBJ1-3, the V gene TRBV7-9, with 7 bases identical to TRBD1. V lost 4 bases, J lost 2 bases, and 5 bases stayed unmatched. This CDR3 is 15 amino acids long. Germline lookup yields CDR1 SEHNR and CDR2 FQNEAQ (reference sequence). As DNA, the CDR3 is TGTGCCAGCAGCTCACTCCAGGGGGCTGGAAACACCATATATTTT. It codes for CASSSLQGAGNTIYF. Variable domain in full (rest from reference TRBV7-9 and TRBJ1-3): DTGVSQNPRHKITKRGQNVTFRCDPISEHNRLYWYRQTLGQGPEFLTYFQNEAQLEKSRLLSDRFSAERPKGSFSTLEIQRTEQGDSAMYLCASSSLQGAGNTIYFGEGSWLTVV.

The genes are TRBV4-2 and TRBJ2-7, with a weak D call TRBD2 (6 bases). V was clipped by 8 bases and J by 3 bases, with 17 bases between them. Germline V gives CDR1 LGHNA, CDR2 YNFKEQ. This CDR3 spans 14 amino acids. CDR3 DNA: TGTGCCAGCTCAGCTTGGGGGGACGGCTACGAGCAGTACTTC. Protein product: CASSAWGDGYEQYF.

This clone was found once. This chain connects TRBV5-4 to TRBJ1-2; 9 nucleotides align to TRBD1. V lost 5 bases and J lost 5; bases outside the gene matches: 10. The CDR3 length is 15 residues. Germline V gene sequence: CDR1 SGHNT, CDR2 YYREEE (reference sequence). CDR3 DNA: TGTGCCAGCAGTTTCGCGACAGGGGGATTATATGGCTACACCTTC. It codes for CASSFATGGLYGYTF.

The chain employs TRBV19 and TRBJ1-1; 7 nucleotides match TRBD1. J lost 4 bases, V lost 4 bases, and 6 bases had no gene match. The germline gives CDR1 LNHDA, CDR2 SQIVND (reference sequence). The CDR3 sequence is 14 residues long. CDR3 residues: CASSRGGRGTEAFF. Here the CDR3 DNA reads TGTGCCAGTAGTAGAGGGGGCAGGGGCACTGAAGCTTTCTTT.

The chain employs TRBV6-4 and TRBJ2-3, with 7 bases that match TRBD2. This CDR3 has 14 amino acids. Germline V lookup: CDR1 MRHNA, CDR2 SNTAGT. Trimming removed 4 bases from V and 4 bases from J; junction bases left unmatched: 5. The chain's CDR3 is CASSVTSRADTQYF. DNA of the CDR3: TGTGCCAGCAGTGTGACTAGCAGAGCAGATACGCAGTATTTT.

This rearrangement joins TRBV2 to TRBJ2-2, with a tentative D call TRBD2 (7 bases). Trimming stripped 0 bases from V and 5 bases from J, with 16 bases between. The germline V gene encodes CDR1 SNHLY and CDR2 FYNNEI. The CDR3 is 17 residues long. The CDR3 is CASSEASGGPGTGELFF. CDR3 DNA: TGTGCCAGCAGTGAAGCATCGGGGGGCCCGGGGACCGGGGAGCTGTTTTTT.

The genes are TRBV5-1 and TRBJ2-1; 8 bases line up with TRBD1. Germline CDR1 SGHRS, CDR2 YFSETQ. V lost 4 bases, J lost 4 bases, and 10 bases stayed unmatched. There are 16 residues in the CDR3. The CDR3 coding sequence is TGCGCCAGCAGCCCTATCCCTGGGACAGGATACAATGAGCAGTTCTTC. Protein product: CASSPIPGTGYNEQFF.

This chain joins TRBV4-2 and TRBJ2-7, with 10 bases fitting TRBD2. V dropped 4 bases and J dropped 12; count of bases not matched to a gene: 15. CDR1 and CDR2 (germline): LGHNA, YNFKEQ. CDR3 size: 15 residues. The CDR3 loop reads CASSRAGLADRIRYF. The CDR3 DNA reads TGTGCCAGCAGCCGTGCCGGACTAGCGGACAGAATACGGTACTTC.

This sequence joins TRBV5-6 and TRBJ1-3; D possibly corresponds to TRBD1 (5 bases). V dropped 1 base and J dropped 0 bases, with 11 bases sitting between them. Germline lookup yields CDR1 SGHDT and CDR2 YYEEEE. The CDR3 runs 16 residues. CDR3 region: CASSLSQGISGNTIYF. In nucleotides, the CDR3 is TGTGCCAGCAGCTTGTCTCAGGGAATCTCTGGAAACACCATATATTTT. Looking up the rest from reference TRBV5-6 and TRBJ1-3 gives the full variable domain: DAGVTQSPTHLIKTRGQQVTLRCSPKSGHDTVSWYQQALGQGPQFIFQYYEEEERQRGNFPDRFSGHQFPNYSSELNVNALLLGDSALYLCASSLSQGISGNTIYFGEGSWLTVV.